What follows describes a single T cell receptor (beta chain). Antigen unknown. Constant-segment primers served in 5'RACE that generated TCR alpha and TCR beta cDNA libraries bearing sample barcodes and UMIs. MiXCR, applied by TCRdb to the 5' RACE reads, yields one record per CDR3 protein. Altogether 150,000 to 200,000 distinct CDR3 sequences are present, 16% being singletons, with the ten largest covering just over 2%. This sample stems from a study of T-cell memory formation after mild COVID-19. Germline loops: CDR1 SGHNT, CDR2 YENEEA. V lost 2 bases to trimming and J lost 9 bases; unmatched junction nucleotides: 8. The CDR3 consists of 16 residues. Study results and limitations: From day 15 to 85, contracting clones were balanced between CD4 and CD8, whereas later expanders leaned toward CD4+. A subset of responding clones appeared in pre-infection memory, suggesting cross-reactive memory joined.

The specimen was PBMCs or a T cell subset sorted from them (not recorded which). This receptor was identified in an adult woman who had mild COVID-19 (a few samples of this study predate the infection). Cell type and time point are not known. The chain employs TRBV11-3 and TRBJ2-1; 12 bases map to TRBD2. The CDR3 is CASSLWLAGGPIEQFF. The CDR3 DNA reads as TGTGCCAGCAGCTTATGGCTAGCGGGAGGGCCTATTGAGCAGTTCTTC.